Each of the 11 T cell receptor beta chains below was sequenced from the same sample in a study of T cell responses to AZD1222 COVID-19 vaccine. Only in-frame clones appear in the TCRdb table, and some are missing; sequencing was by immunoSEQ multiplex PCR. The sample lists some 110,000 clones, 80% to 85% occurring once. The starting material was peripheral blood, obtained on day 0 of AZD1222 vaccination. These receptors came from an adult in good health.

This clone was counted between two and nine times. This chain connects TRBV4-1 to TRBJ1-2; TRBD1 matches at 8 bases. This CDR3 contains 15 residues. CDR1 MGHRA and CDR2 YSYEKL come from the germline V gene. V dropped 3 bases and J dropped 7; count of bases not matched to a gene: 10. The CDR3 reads CASSHVQGDAGGYTF. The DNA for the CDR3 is TGCGCCAGCAGCCATGTACAGGGGGATGCGGGTGGCTACACCTTC.

The CDR3 sequence is CASSFLGGNNQPQHF. The CDR3 DNA follows: TGCGCCAGCAGCTTCCTGGGGGGGAATAATCAGCCCCAGCATTTT. The V gene is TRBV5-1, the J gene TRBJ1-5; weak D call: TRBD1 (5 bases). V was shortened by 2 bases and J by 4 bases, with 13 bases between the two germline ends. The CDR3 runs to 15 residues. The germline gives CDR1 SGHRS, CDR2 YFSETQ.

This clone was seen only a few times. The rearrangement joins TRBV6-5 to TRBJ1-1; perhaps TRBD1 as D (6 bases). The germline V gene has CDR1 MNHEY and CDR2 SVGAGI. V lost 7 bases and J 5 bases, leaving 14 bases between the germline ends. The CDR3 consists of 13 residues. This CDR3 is CASTDRFRTEAFF. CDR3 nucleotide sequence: TGTGCCAGCACCGACAGGTTTAGGACTGAAGCTTTCTTT.

CDR3: CASSLSGTGNTIYF. The DNA for the CDR3 is TGTGCCAGCAGTTTATCAGGGACTGGAAACACCATATATTTT. The chain employs TRBV7-9 and TRBJ1-3; maybe TRBD1 (5 bases). Trimming stripped 6 bases from V and 2 bases from J, with 11 bases between. The CDR3 contains 14 residues. Germline CDR1 and CDR2: SEHNR and FQNEAQ (reference sequence).

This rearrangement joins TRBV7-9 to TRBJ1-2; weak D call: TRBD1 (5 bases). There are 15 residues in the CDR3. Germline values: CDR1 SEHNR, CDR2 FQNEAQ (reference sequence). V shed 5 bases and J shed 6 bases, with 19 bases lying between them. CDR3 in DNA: TGTGCCAGCAGCATTGGGACTTGGACTTTCGATGGCTACACCTTC. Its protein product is CASSIGTWTFDGYTF.

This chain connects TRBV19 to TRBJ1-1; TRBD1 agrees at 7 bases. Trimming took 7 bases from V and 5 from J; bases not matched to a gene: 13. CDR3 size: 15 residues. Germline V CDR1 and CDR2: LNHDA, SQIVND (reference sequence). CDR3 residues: CASTNTGVLGTEAFF. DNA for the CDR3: TGTGCCAGTACCAACACAGGGGTCCTGGGGACTGAAGCTTTCTTT.

Here the CDR3 DNA reads TGCGCCAGCAGCGTCACCGTGGGGACATACTACAATGAGCAGTTCTTC. It encodes CASSVTVGTYYNEQFF. This chain connects TRBV5-1 to TRBJ2-1; possibly TRBD1 for D (6 bases). The germline V gene has CDR1 SGHRS and CDR2 YFSETQ. CDR3 length equals 16 residues. Trimming shortened V by 4 bases and J by 3 bases, and 17 bases separated the two germline ends.

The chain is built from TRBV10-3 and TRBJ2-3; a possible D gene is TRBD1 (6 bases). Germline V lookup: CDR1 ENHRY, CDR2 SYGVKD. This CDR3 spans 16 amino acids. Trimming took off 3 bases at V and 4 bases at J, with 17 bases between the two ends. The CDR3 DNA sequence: TGTGCCATCAGTGACTCAAGGACAGCGTGGTCAGATACGCAGTATTTT. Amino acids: CAISDSRTAWSDTQYF.

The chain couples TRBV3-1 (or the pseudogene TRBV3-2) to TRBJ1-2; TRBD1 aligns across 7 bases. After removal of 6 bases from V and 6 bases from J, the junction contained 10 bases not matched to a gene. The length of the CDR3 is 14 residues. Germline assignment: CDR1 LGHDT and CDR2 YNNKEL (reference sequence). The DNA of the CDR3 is TGTGCCAGCAGGCAGCGAGGGGGCGAAAATGGCTACACCTTC. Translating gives CASRQRGGENGYTF.

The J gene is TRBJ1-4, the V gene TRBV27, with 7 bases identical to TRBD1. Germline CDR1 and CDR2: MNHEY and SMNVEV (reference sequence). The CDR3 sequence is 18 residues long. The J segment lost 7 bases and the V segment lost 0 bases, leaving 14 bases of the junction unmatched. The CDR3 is CASSLSKYAAGGFEKLFF. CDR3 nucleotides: TGTGCCAGCAGTTTATCGAAATATGCGGCAGGGGGTTTTGAAAAACTGTTTTTT.

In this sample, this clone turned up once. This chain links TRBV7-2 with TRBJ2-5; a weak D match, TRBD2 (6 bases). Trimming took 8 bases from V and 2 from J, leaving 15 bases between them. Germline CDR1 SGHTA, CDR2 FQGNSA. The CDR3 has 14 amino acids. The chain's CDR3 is CASSGGRGQETQYF. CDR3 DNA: TGTGCCAGCTCCGGAGGTCGGGGGCAAGAGACCCAGTACTTC.